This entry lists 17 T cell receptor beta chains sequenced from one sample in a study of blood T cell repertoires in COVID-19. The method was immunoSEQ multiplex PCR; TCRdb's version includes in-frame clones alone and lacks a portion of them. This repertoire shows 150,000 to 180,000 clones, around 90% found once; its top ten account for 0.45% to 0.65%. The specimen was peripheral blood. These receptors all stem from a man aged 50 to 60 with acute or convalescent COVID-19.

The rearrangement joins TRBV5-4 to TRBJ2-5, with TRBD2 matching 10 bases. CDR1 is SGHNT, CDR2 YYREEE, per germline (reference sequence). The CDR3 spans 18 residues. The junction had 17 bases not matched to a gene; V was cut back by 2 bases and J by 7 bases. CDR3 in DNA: TGTGCCAGCAGCTTCGTATTCAGGACTAGCGGAGCCCCAATGACCCAGTACTTC. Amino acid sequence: CASSFVFRTSGAPMTQYF.

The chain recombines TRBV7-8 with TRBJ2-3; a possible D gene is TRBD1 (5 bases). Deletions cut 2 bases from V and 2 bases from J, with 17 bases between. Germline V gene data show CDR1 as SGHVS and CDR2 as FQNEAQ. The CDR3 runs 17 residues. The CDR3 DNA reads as TGTGCCAGCAGCTTATATCGCCGACAGACAGACACAGATACGCAGTATTTT. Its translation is CASSLYRRQTDTDTQYF.

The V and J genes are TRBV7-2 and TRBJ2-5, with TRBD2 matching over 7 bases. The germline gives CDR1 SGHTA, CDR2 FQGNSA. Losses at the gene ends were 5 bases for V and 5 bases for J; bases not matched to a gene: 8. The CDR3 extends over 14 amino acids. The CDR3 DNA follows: TGTGCCAGCAGCCCTAATGGCGGGAGTGAGACCCAGTACTTC. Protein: CASSPNGGSETQYF.

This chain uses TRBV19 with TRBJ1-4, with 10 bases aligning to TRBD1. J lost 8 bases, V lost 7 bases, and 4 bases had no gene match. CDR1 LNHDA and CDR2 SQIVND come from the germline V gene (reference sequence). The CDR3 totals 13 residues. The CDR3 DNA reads TGTGCCAGTACCGACAGGGGGCGGGAAAAACTGTTTTTT. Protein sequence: CASTDRGREKLFF.

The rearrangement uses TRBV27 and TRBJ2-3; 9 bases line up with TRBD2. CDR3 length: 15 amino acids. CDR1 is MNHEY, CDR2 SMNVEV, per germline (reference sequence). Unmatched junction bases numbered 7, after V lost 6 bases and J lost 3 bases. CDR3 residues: CASRPRRGGTDTQYF. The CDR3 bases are TGTGCCAGCAGACCCAGGCGGGGGGGGACAGATACGCAGTATTTT.

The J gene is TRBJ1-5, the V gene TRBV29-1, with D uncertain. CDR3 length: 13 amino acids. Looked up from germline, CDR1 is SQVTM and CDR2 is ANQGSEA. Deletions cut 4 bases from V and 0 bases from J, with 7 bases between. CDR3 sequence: CSVAQNSNQPQHF. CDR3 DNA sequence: TGCAGCGTTGCTCAGAATAGCAATCAGCCCCAGCATTTT.

The CDR3 coding sequence is TGTGCCAGCAGCACCCAGACAGTTGGGACAGGGTACACCGGGGAGCTGTTTTTT. This encodes CASSTQTVGTGYTGELFF. V gene TRBV7-6 combines with J gene TRBJ2-2; 9 bases are a match to TRBD1. V shed 5 bases, J shed 3 bases, and the junction held 13 bases outside the gene matches. This CDR3 is built from 18 residues. Germline V gene lookup returns CDR1 SGHVS and CDR2 FNYEAQ.

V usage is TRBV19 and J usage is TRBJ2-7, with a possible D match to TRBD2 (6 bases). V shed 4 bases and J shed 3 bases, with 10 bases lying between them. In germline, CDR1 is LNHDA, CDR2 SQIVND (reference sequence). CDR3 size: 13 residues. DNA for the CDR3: TGTGCCAGTAGTAGGGGGGACCGCTACGAGCAGTACGTC. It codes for CASSRGDRYEQYV.

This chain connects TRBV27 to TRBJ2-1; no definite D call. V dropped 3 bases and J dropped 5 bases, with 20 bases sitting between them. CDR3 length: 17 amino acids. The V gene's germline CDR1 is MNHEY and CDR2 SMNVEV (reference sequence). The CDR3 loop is CASSFTRIRGGNNEQFF. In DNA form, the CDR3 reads TGTGCCAGCAGTTTCACTCGGATTCGAGGTGGAAACAATGAGCAGTTCTTC.

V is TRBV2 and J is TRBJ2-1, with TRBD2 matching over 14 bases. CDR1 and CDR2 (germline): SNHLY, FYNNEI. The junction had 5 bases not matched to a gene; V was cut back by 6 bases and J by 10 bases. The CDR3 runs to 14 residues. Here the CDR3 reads CASSVGLAGGEQFF. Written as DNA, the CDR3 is TGTGCCAGCAGCGTCGGACTAGCGGGAGGAGAGCAGTTCTTC.

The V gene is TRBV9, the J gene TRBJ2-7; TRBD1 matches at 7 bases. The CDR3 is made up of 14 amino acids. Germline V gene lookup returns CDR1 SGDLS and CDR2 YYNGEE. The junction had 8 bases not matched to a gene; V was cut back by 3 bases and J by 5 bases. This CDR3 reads CASSGRDSSHEQYF. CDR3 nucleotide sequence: TGTGCCAGCAGCGGCCGGGACAGTTCACACGAGCAGTACTTC.

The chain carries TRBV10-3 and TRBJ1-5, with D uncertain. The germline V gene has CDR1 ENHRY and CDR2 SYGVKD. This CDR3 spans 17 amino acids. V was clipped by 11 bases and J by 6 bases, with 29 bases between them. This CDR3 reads CAPRSQRMIGVAQPQHF. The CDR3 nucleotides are TGTGCCCCGCGATCCCAGCGTATGATCGGGGTCGCTCAGCCCCAGCATTTT.

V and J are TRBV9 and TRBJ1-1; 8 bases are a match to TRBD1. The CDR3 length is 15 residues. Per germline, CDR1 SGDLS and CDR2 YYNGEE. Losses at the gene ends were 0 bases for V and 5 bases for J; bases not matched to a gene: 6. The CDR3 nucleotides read TGTGCCAGCAGCGTAGATCCAGGGGGCGGTACTGAAGCTTTCTTT. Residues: CASSVDPGGGTEAFF.

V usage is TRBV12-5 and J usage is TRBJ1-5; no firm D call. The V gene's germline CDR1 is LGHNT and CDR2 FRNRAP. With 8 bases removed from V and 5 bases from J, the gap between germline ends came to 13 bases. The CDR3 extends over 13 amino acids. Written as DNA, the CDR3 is TGTGCTAGTAGGTTGGGGAGGGATCAGCCCCAGCATTTT. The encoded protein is CASRLGRDQPQHF.

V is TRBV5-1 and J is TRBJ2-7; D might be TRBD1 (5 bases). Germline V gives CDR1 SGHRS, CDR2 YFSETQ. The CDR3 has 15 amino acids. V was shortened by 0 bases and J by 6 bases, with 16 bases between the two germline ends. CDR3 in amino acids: CASSLDRAGWGEQYF. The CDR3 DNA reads TGCGCCAGCAGCTTGGACCGGGCAGGGTGGGGCGAGCAGTACTTC.

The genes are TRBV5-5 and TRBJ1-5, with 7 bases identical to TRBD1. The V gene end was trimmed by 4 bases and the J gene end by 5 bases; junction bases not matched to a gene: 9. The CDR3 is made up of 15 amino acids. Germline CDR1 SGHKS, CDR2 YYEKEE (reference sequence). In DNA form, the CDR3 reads TGTGCCAGCAGCCCATCGGACAGGCCCTATCAGCCCCAGCATTTT. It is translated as CASSPSDRPYQPQHF. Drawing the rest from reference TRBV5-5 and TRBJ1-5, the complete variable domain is DAGVTQSPTHLIKTRGQQVTLRCSPISGHKSVSWYQQVLGQGPQFIFQYYEKEERGRGNFPDRFSARQFPNYSSELNVNALLLGDSALYLCASSPSDRPYQPQHFGDGTRLSIL.

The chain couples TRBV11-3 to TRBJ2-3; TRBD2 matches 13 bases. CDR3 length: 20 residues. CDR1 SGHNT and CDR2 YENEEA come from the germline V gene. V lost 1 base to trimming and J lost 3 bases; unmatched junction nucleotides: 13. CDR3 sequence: CASSLGRTSGSRGSTDTQYF. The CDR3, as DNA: TGTGCCAGCAGCTTAGGACGGACTAGCGGGAGCAGGGGTTCAACAGATACGCAGTATTTT.